A single sample gave rise to the 29 T cell receptor beta chains below, sequenced in a study of cytomegalovirus exposure and HLA in healthy donors. 13 Jbeta primers and 60 Vbeta primers were used for the PCR. Method: immunoSEQ multiplex PCR; TCRdb's copy keeps in-frame clones and lacks some. The table includes around 200,000 clones, about 80% detected once. The specimen sequenced was PBMCs. The receptors shown here come from a woman aged 55-69 years in good health and CMV-seropositive.

The rearrangement uses TRBV30 and TRBJ2-7; possibly TRBD1 for D (5 bases). The germline V gene has CDR1 GTSNPN and CDR2 SVGIG (reference sequence). The CDR3 is made up of 17 amino acids. The V end lost 2 bases, the J end lost 6 bases, and 26 bases lay between the germline ends. Here the CDR3 reads CAWSRRGAALTPVEQYF. CDR3 sequence (DNA): TGTGCCTGGAGTCGTCGTGGGGCAGCCCTAACCCCAGTCGAGCAGTACTTC.

In this sample, this clone turned up once. The J gene is TRBJ1-6, the V gene TRBV28; D gene uncertain. Trimming shortened V by 7 bases and J by 11 bases, and 15 bases separated the two germline ends. From germline, CDR1 is MDHEN and CDR2 SYDVKM. The CDR3 runs 13 residues. The CDR3 protein is CASTAGMAAPLHF. The CDR3 DNA reads TGTGCCAGCACGGCCGGGATGGCGGCACCCCTCCACTTT.

This clone was seen only once. The genes are TRBV28 and TRBJ1-5, with 8 nucleotides matching TRBD1. Germline assignment: CDR1 MDHEN and CDR2 SYDVKM. J was trimmed by 2 bases and V by 1 base; bases with no gene match: 10. The CDR3 has 18 amino acids. CDR3 nucleotide sequence: TGTGCCAGCAGTTTATTGGGCAGGGGGCGGCGCGGCAATCAGCCCCAGCATTTT. Its protein product is CASSLLGRGRRGNQPQHF.

This clone has just a few counts. The chain carries TRBV19 and TRBJ2-6, with D possibly being TRBD2 (5 bases). The CDR3 sequence is 19 residues long. Germline V gene lookup returns CDR1 LNHDA and CDR2 SQIVND (reference sequence). V was pared by 9 bases and J by 2 bases, with 26 bases between. The CDR3 nucleotides read TGTGCCAGCAGTGCTGAGGGAATCCTAGCCGGCCCTGGGGCCAACGTCCTGACTTTC. Protein sequence: CASSAEGILAGPGANVLTF.

This clone was observed once. This chain links TRBV18 with TRBJ2-7; 7 bases are shared with TRBD2. The germline CDR1 and CDR2 sequences are KGHSH and LQKENI. V lost 5 bases to trimming and J lost 0 bases; unmatched junction nucleotides: 7. This CDR3 region has 15 residues. CDR3: CASSSSSGISYEQYF. CDR3 coding DNA: TGTGCCAGCTCAAGCTCGAGCGGGATCTCCTACGAGCAGTACTTC.

The gene calls are TRBV5-4 and TRBJ2-3, with D maybe TRBD2 (6 bases). CDR1 is SGHNT and CDR2 is YYREEE in the germline V gene (reference sequence). V lost 0 bases and J lost 7, with 9 bases in between. CDR3 length: 13 amino acids. The CDR3 nucleotides are TGTGCCAGCAGCTTGGAGGGCGGGAATACGCAGTATTTT. Translating gives CASSLEGGNTQYF. The full variable domain, in which reference TRBV5-4 and TRBJ2-3 provide the parts outside the CDR3, is ETGVTQSPTHLIKTRGQQVTLRCSSQSGHNTVSWYQQALGQGPQFIFQYYREEENGRGNFPPRFSGLQFPNYSSELNVNALELDDSALYLCASSLEGGNTQYFGPGTRLTVL.

J is TRBJ2-2 and V is TRBV27; 7 nucleotides line up with TRBD1. V dropped 3 bases and J dropped 7; count of bases not matched to a gene: 8. The CDR3 consists of 15 residues. CDR1 and CDR2 (germline): MNHEY, SMNVEV (reference sequence). For the CDR3, the DNA is TGTGCCAGCAGTTTTCACAGGGGCGTAAACGGGGAGCTGTTTTTT. Encoded protein: CASSFHRGVNGELFF.

The chain couples TRBV4-3 to TRBJ2-1; 9 bases fit TRBD1. Germline CDR1 and CDR2: LGHNA and YSLEER. With V trimmed by 4 bases and J by 7 bases, 14 bases remained unmatched. CDR3 length: 17 residues. The CDR3 coding sequence is TGCGCCAGCAGCCGACGACCGACAGGGGGGAATCGGAATGAGCAGTTCTTC. This gives the protein CASSRRPTGGNRNEQFF.

V is TRBV7-2 and J is TRBJ2-1; 7 bases map to TRBD2. V lost 5 bases and J lost 0; bases outside the gene matches: 16. There are 19 residues in the CDR3. Germline V lookup: CDR1 SGHTA, CDR2 FQGNSA. CDR3 bases: TGTGCCAGCAGCGAAAAGGTGGGGTTTGGCGGGAGCTCCTACAATGAGCAGTTCTTC. As protein: CASSEKVGFGGSSYNEQFF. Filled out from reference TRBV7-2 and TRBJ2-1, the complete variable domain reads GAGVSQSPSNKVTEKGKDVELRCDPISGHTALYWYRQSLGQGLEFLIYFQGNSAPDKSGLPSDRFSAERTGGSVSTLTIQRTQQEDSAVYLCASSEKVGFGGSSYNEQFFGPGTRLTVL.

The J gene is TRBJ2-5, the V gene TRBV6-5, with no clear D. The CDR3 runs to 14 residues. Deletions cut 5 bases from V and 5 bases from J, with 15 bases between. Per the germline V gene, CDR1 is MNHEY and CDR2 is SVGAGI. CDR3: CASSKRWASETQYF. The CDR3 nucleotides read TGTGCCAGCAGTAAACGTTGGGCCTCGGAGACCCAGTACTTC.

The chain uses TRBV5-1 and TRBJ1-2, with TRBD1 as a possible D gene (6 bases). The length of the CDR3 is 14 residues. Germline lookup yields CDR1 SGHRS and CDR2 YFSETQ. The V and J ends lost 6 bases and 6 bases respectively, with 18 bases between them. For the CDR3, the DNA is TGCGCCAGCAAATTGGACACAGGGCGTCATGGCTACACCTTC. Protein: CASKLDTGRHGYTF.

The chain couples TRBV5-4 to TRBJ2-1, with 8 bases aligning to TRBD1. V was pared by 0 bases and J by 13 bases, with 9 bases of the junction left unmatched. CDR1 is SGHNT, CDR2 YYREEE, per germline (reference sequence). The CDR3 consists of 14 residues. The CDR3 DNA follows: TGTGCCAGCAGCTTGGCCGGGCAGGGGGCATCTCAGTTCTTC. This translates into CASSLAGQGASQFF.

This clone showed up just a few times. V and J are TRBV30 and TRBJ1-5; 7 nucleotides line up with TRBD1. This CDR3 has 13 residues. From germline, CDR1 is GTSNPN and CDR2 SVGIG (reference sequence). V lost 3 bases to trimming and J lost 4 bases; unmatched junction nucleotides: 3. Here the CDR3 reads CAWSKQGNQPQHF. The DNA for the CDR3 is TGTGCCTGGAGCAAACAGGGGAATCAGCCCCAGCATTTT.

The V gene is TRBV19, the J gene TRBJ1-3; unclear D gene. CDR3 size: 16 residues. The V end lost 5 bases, the J end lost 0 bases, and 14 bases lay between the germline ends. From germline, CDR1 is LNHDA and CDR2 SQIVND (reference sequence). CDR3 DNA sequence: TGTGCCAGTAGTGCCAGATTCCATGACTCTGGAAACACCATATATTTT. Its protein is CASSARFHDSGNTIYF. The full variable domain, in which reference TRBV19 and TRBJ1-3 provide the parts outside the CDR3, is DGGITQSPKYLFRKEGQNVTLSCEQNLNHDAMYWYRQDPGQGLRLIYYSQIVNDFQKGDIAEGYSVSREKKESFPLTVTSAQKNPTAFYLCASSARFHDSGNTIYFGEGSWLTVV.

This chain connects TRBV29-1 to TRBJ1-1; possible D gene TRBD1, 5 bases. This CDR3 contains 14 residues. V gave up 6 bases and J gave up 1 base, with 15 bases separating them. The germline gives CDR1 SQVTM, CDR2 ANQGSEA. CDR3 amino acids: CSVWGVRGNTEAFF. The DNA for the CDR3 is TGCAGCGTGTGGGGGGTAAGGGGGAACACTGAAGCTTTCTTT.

This chain links TRBV5-1 with TRBJ2-7, with TRBD1 matching 7 bases. The germline V gene has CDR1 SGHRS and CDR2 YFSETQ. V trimming: 4 bases; J trimming: 6 bases; junction bases outside the gene matches: 10. This CDR3 region has 14 residues. CDR3 sequence: CASSQETGLGEQYF. CDR3 nucleotide sequence: TGCGCCAGCAGCCAGGAGACAGGGCTTGGCGAGCAGTACTTC.

The J gene is TRBJ2-1, the V gene TRBV7-8, with TRBD2 identical over 8 bases. After removal of 3 bases from V and 5 bases from J, the junction contained 6 bases not matched to a gene. Germline lookup yields CDR1 SGHVS and CDR2 FQNEAQ. CDR3 length: 15 amino acids. The CDR3 nucleotides read TGTGCCAGCAGCTTGTACGGGAGGGCCGACAATGAGCAGTTCTTC. Its translation: CASSLYGRADNEQFF.

The DNA of the CDR3 is TGCGCCAGCAGTGTTGGGACAGGGGGTGGCCAGCCCCAGCATTTT. This codes for CASSVGTGGGQPQHF. The chain carries TRBV5-1 and TRBJ1-5; TRBD1 aligns across 11 bases. This CDR3 is 15 amino acids long. Trimming removed 5 bases from V and 7 bases from J; junction bases left unmatched: 8. Looked up from germline, CDR1 is SGHRS and CDR2 is YFSETQ.

This chain uses TRBV18 with TRBJ2-1, with D maybe TRBD1 (5 bases). This CDR3 region has 15 residues. Trimming stripped 3 bases from V and 6 bases from J, with 15 bases between. CDR1 KGHSH and CDR2 LQKENI come from the germline V gene. Here the CDR3 reads CASSPGSTVANEQFF. CDR3 coding DNA: TGTGCCAGCTCACCGGGATCGACAGTCGCCAATGAGCAGTTCTTC.

The J gene is TRBJ1-4, the V gene TRBV10-1; D is undetermined. Germline CDR1 and CDR2: WNHNN and SYGVQD (reference sequence). This CDR3 has 15 amino acids. Trimming removed 10 bases from V and 2 bases from J, with 17 bases in between. Here the CDR3 reads CAIDKEGGTNEKLFF. In DNA, the CDR3 is TGCGCCATTGACAAAGAGGGAGGCACTAATGAAAAACTGTTTTTT.

The chain combines TRBV28 with TRBJ2-6; 9 bases are a match to TRBD2. Per the germline V gene, CDR1 is MDHEN and CDR2 is SYDVKM. The trim removed 3 bases at V and 3 bases at J, leaving 6 bases unmatched. This CDR3 spans 17 amino acids. The CDR3 loop reads CASSFVSGGLGANVLTF. CDR3 sequence (DNA): TGTGCCAGCAGTTTTGTTAGCGGGGGACTTGGGGCCAACGTCCTGACTTTC.

V usage is TRBV25-1 and J usage is TRBJ2-2; D gene unclear. Germline loops: CDR1 MGHDK, CDR2 SYGVNS. The CDR3 contains 12 residues. Trimming pared 3 bases from V and 7 bases from J, leaving 6 bases between. The CDR3 sequence: CASSDRVGELFF. The CDR3, as DNA: TGTGCCAGCAGTGATCGGGTCGGGGAGCTGTTTTTT.

The rearrangement links TRBV5-1 to TRBJ2-3; perhaps TRBD1 as D (6 bases). With 0 bases removed from V and 4 bases from J, the gap between germline ends came to 12 bases. Germline assignment: CDR1 SGHRS and CDR2 YFSETQ. The CDR3 is 15 amino acids. In DNA form, the CDR3 reads TGCGCCAGCAGCTTGGACTGGGGGCGCGCAGATACGCAGTATTTT. Translated, it gives CASSLDWGRADTQYF.

This clone was seen just once. One junction end does not reproduce the germline sequence, and a read error may be involved. The chain is built from TRBV15 and TRBJ1-4; D not certain. The CDR3 contains 14 residues. Germline CDR1 is LNHNV and CDR2 is YYDKDF (reference sequence). In DNA form, the CDR3 reads TGTGCCACCAGCCGAGACACGGGTGGGGAAAAACTGTTTTTT. Translated: CATSRDTGGEKLFF.

This chain connects TRBV19 to TRBJ1-1; no clear D gene. Trimming cost V 7 bases and J 4 bases, with 16 bases left between them. Per the germline V gene, CDR1 is LNHDA and CDR2 is SQIVND (reference sequence). The CDR3 length is 14 residues. This chain's CDR3 is CASTLIYPPTEAFF. As DNA, the CDR3 is TGTGCCAGTACCCTGATCTACCCACCCACTGAAGCTTTCTTT.

The CDR3 DNA reads TGTGCCAGCAGCAGGGCGGGGAACACTGAAGCTTTCTTT. Amino acids: CASSRAGNTEAFF. J is TRBJ1-1 and V is TRBV7-9; no reliable D call. V lost 5 bases, J lost 1 base, and 8 bases lay in between. The CDR3 has 13 amino acids. The V gene's germline CDR1 is SEHNR and CDR2 FQNEAQ (reference sequence).

This clone showed up just once. The chain combines TRBV27 with TRBJ1-1; the match to TRBD1 covers 9 bases. The germline gives CDR1 MNHEY, CDR2 SMNVEV (reference sequence). Trimming at V came to 4 bases and at J to 8 bases, leaving 14 bases not matched to a gene. CDR3 size: 16 residues. The CDR3 sequence: CASSSNRGRSLGEAFF. The DNA for the CDR3 is TGTGCCAGCAGTTCCAACAGGGGGCGCAGCCTTGGGGAAGCTTTCTTT.

This chain joins TRBV19 and TRBJ2-1, with 9 bases lining up with TRBD2. CDR3 size: 19 residues. Germline V lookup: CDR1 LNHDA, CDR2 SQIVND (reference sequence). V lost 8 bases and J lost 5; bases outside the gene matches: 22. CDR3 sequence: CASRDRAGGLIVRDNEQFF. CDR3 nucleotides: TGTGCCAGTCGGGACCGAGCGGGAGGACTGATAGTTCGGGACAATGAGCAGTTCTTC.

This clone has only one observation. The V gene is TRBV5-1, the J gene TRBJ1-4; D is uncertain. This CDR3 comprises 13 residues. Germline-derived CDR1 and CDR2 are SGHRS and YFSETQ. The germline V and J ends were trimmed by 1 base and 5 bases, with 6 bases remaining between them. The CDR3 loop reads CASSLTGNEKLFF. The CDR3 bases are TGCGCCAGCAGCTTGACCGGGAATGAAAAACTGTTTTTT.